This entry lists 15 T cell receptor beta chains sequenced from one sample in a study of T cell responses to AZD1222 COVID-19 vaccine. The table came from immunoSEQ multiplex PCR; TCRdb's copy has only in-frame clones and leaves some out. The table includes about 180,000 clones, around 90% detected once. The input for sequencing was peripheral blood, taken 28 days after the second AZD1222 dose. These TCRs come from an adult who received the AZD1222 COVID-19 vaccine.

V and J are TRBV2 and TRBJ2-2, with no clear D. V was pared by 4 bases and J by 6 bases, with 9 bases between. The CDR3 runs to 13 residues. The germline CDR1 and CDR2 sequences are SNHLY and FYNNEI. The CDR3 loop reads CASSVTRPGELFF. The CDR3 region has the DNA TGTGCCAGCAGTGTCACCAGGCCCGGGGAGCTGTTTTTT.

This clone is labeled as medium-sized. V usage is TRBV7-2 and J usage is TRBJ1-2; D perhaps matches TRBD1 (6 bases). Germline V gene sequence: CDR1 SGHTA, CDR2 FQGNSA. The length of the CDR3 is 13 residues. Trimming pared 5 bases from V and 4 bases from J, leaving 11 bases between. The CDR3 loop reads CASSGGPIYGYTF. The CDR3 bases are TGTGCCAGCAGCGGGGGCCCAATCTATGGCTACACCTTC.

V usage is TRBV7-9 and J usage is TRBJ2-5, with D possibly being TRBD2 (6 bases). The CDR3 sequence is 14 residues long. Trimming cost V 1 base and J 3 bases, with 9 bases left between them. CDR1 SEHNR and CDR2 FQNEAQ come from the germline V gene (reference sequence). The chain's CDR3 is CASSLVLAEETQYF. CDR3 sequence (DNA): TGTGCCAGCAGCTTAGTACTAGCCGAAGAGACCCAGTACTTC.

The chain uses TRBV10-3 and TRBJ1-2, with a weak D call TRBD1 (6 bases). CDR1 is ENHRY, CDR2 SYGVKD, per germline. The CDR3 is 13 amino acids. The germline V and J ends were trimmed by 0 bases and 8 bases, with 10 bases remaining between them. CDR3 loop: CAISESQGNGYTF. CDR3 nucleotide sequence: TGTGCCATCAGTGAGTCCCAGGGGAACGGCTACACCTTC.

The chain uses TRBV9 and TRBJ2-2; 11 nucleotides align to TRBD2. V shed 0 bases and J 2 bases; nucleotides not matched to a gene: 6. The CDR3 has 18 amino acids. Germline CDR1 SGDLS, CDR2 YYNGEE. The CDR3 sequence is CASSVGLAGGHNTGELFF. CDR3 DNA sequence: TGTGCCAGCAGCGTAGGCCTAGCGGGGGGCCATAACACCGGGGAGCTGTTTTTT.

The chain employs TRBV10-3 and TRBJ1-2, with TRBD1 matching over 7 bases. V lost 7 bases to trimming and J lost 3 bases; unmatched junction nucleotides: 11. This CDR3 contains 15 residues. Per germline, CDR1 ENHRY and CDR2 SYGVKD. DNA of the CDR3: TGTGCCATCACGGGTGGCCAGGGGGTGGACTATGGCTACACCTTC. It encodes CAITGGQGVDYGYTF.

CDR3: CATSRDNPSGTGELFF. The DNA of the CDR3 is TGTGCCACCAGCAGAGATAATCCCTCGGGCACCGGGGAGCTGTTTTTT. This chain joins TRBV15 and TRBJ2-2; D unclear. This CDR3 region has 16 residues. Looked up from germline, CDR1 is LNHNV and CDR2 is YYDKDF (reference sequence). Trimming left V 0 bases short and J 4 bases short, with 12 bases between. Together with reference TRBV15 and TRBJ2-2, the CDR3 gives the full variable domain: DAMVIQNPRYQVTQFGKPVTLSCSQTLNHNVMYWYQQKSSQAPKLLFHYYDKDFNNEADTPDNFQSRRPNTSFCFLDIRSPGLGDTAMYLCATSRDNPSGTGELFFGEGSRLTVL.

The chain combines TRBV19 with TRBJ1-5, with 8 bases identical to TRBD1. Germline lookup yields CDR1 LNHDA and CDR2 SQIVND (reference sequence). CDR3 length: 14 residues. Trimming took 5 bases from V and 9 from J; bases not matched to a gene: 9. The CDR3 DNA sequence: TGTGCCAGTAGTTCAAGGACAGGGCTGGGGCCCCAGCATTTT. Amino acids: CASSSRTGLGPQHF.

V and J are TRBV6-6 and TRBJ2-6, with 10 bases matching TRBD1. Germline assignment: CDR1 MNHNY and CDR2 SVGAGI (reference sequence). The CDR3 length is 20 residues. With 6 bases clipped from V and 1 base from J, the junction kept 15 bases outside the gene matches. CDR3 residues: CASSPVGPGQGTSGANVLTF. The CDR3 DNA sequence: TGTGCCAGCAGCCCGGTCGGACCGGGACAGGGGACTTCTGGGGCCAACGTCCTGACTTTC.

This chain joins TRBV19 and TRBJ2-7; tentative D call: TRBD1 (6 bases). This CDR3 region has 13 residues. V lost 5 bases and J lost 6, with 14 bases in between. Germline assignment: CDR1 LNHDA and CDR2 SQIVND (reference sequence). CDR3 in DNA: TGTGCCAGTAGTGGAAACCGAGGGGGCGAGCAGTACTTC. Protein product: CASSGNRGGEQYF.

CDR3 loop: CASSERTEGTQYF. CDR3 sequence (DNA): TGTGCCAGCAGTGAAAGGACAGAAGGGACCCAGTACTTC. V gene TRBV6-1 combines with J gene TRBJ2-5; D is possibly TRBD1 (6 bases). The length of the CDR3 is 13 residues. The ends were cut back, 2 bases at V and 7 bases at J, with 11 bases in the middle. Germline values: CDR1 MNHNS, CDR2 SASEGT.

The rearrangement uses TRBV6-5 and TRBJ1-1; maybe TRBD1 (6 bases). V was shortened by 9 bases and J by 0 bases, with 17 bases between the two germline ends. CDR1 and CDR2 (germline): MNHEY, SVGAGI. There are 15 residues in the CDR3. CDR3 in amino acids: CASRGQGLMNTEAFF. The CDR3 DNA reads TGTGCCAGTCGGGGGCAGGGCCTTATGAACACTGAAGCTTTCTTT.

The chain couples TRBV5-6 to TRBJ2-2; TRBD1 or TRBD2 may be the D gene (5 bases each). The germline CDR1 and CDR2 sequences are SGHDT and YYEEEE. V was shortened by 0 bases and J by 6 bases, with 15 bases between the two germline ends. The CDR3 sequence is 16 residues long. The CDR3 loop reads CASSLVGTQRAGELFF. CDR3 bases: TGTGCCAGCAGCTTGGTCGGGACCCAAAGGGCCGGGGAGCTGTTTTTT.

The chain combines TRBV5-6 with TRBJ2-4; 9 nucleotides align to TRBD1. V lost 0 bases and J lost 0; bases outside the gene matches: 7. This CDR3 contains 18 residues. From germline, CDR1 is SGHDT and CDR2 YYEEEE. CDR3 in DNA: TGTGCCAGCAGCTTGGCGGACAGGGGATTAATAGCCAAAAACATTCAGTACTTC. Translating it yields CASSLADRGLIAKNIQYF.

V usage is TRBV19 and J usage is TRBJ2-7; 9 nucleotides match TRBD1. The germline V gene has CDR1 LNHDA and CDR2 SQIVND (reference sequence). The CDR3 spans 14 residues. Trimming took 1 base from V and 2 from J; bases not matched to a gene: 0. The DNA for the CDR3 is TGTGCCAGTAGTATAGGACAGGGGGCCTACGAGCAGTACTTC. Its protein product is CASSIGQGAYEQYF.